This note documents a single TCR beta chain sequence. What antigen it recognizes has not been identified. The sample holds no much larger clone one base away, and base qualities are not on file. T-cell subsets were not sorted, and bulk bone marrow was analyzed instead. Bone marrow from roughly ten myelodysplastic syndrome patients was immunosequenced for TCR beta CDR3 regions before and after hypomethylating agent therapy. Each patient contributed a baseline bone marrow plus two to three bone marrows at different post-treatment timepoints for longitudinal repertoire tracking. Whole bone marrow served as the source for genomic DNA extraction, with DNA quality checked using TapeStation, NanoDrop OneC and PicoGreen assays. The data are from a study of hypomethylating agent response in myelodysplastic syndrome (dated by TCRdb to the early 2020s). About the investigation overall: Patients were treated with the hypomethylating agents azacitidine (about 75% of the 11) or decitabine (3 of 11). Roughly six patients responded with complete response or hematologic improvement, and about five patients were non-responders. The most frequent mutation was TET2, found in 5 of 11 patients. Response was defined as complete response or hematologic improvement, and any patient who met neither criterion was considered a non-responder. A mean patient age of about 76 +/- 6.4 years was recorded, and a diploid cytogenetic profile was observed most commonly. The cohort was composed of fewer than 10 male and 2 female myelodysplastic syndrome patients. On the study overall, not on this receptor specifically: The shared GLIPH2 clusters might recognize novel MDS antigens, but this possibility was not confirmed and requires experimental validation. Only roughly twelve patients were analyzed, so the study cohort was small. The healthy control donors were not matched in age to the MDS patients, and this mismatch could have affected the comparison between MDS and healthy donors. Novel clonotypes were found to emerge more often in responders, whereas more contracted clonotypes were observed in non-responders after treatment. After hypomethylating agent treatment, no significant change in richness, rarefaction diversity or clonality was seen, either across all patients or within response groups.

The V end loses 1 base and the J end loses 3 bases, and a stretch of 11 bases separates them. Reading the germline V gene gives CDR1 SGDLS and CDR2 YYNGEE. The CDR3 has 15 amino acids, counting the end cysteine and phenylalanine. Only the CDR3 DNA is retained, 45 bases long and in frame from the first base. Libraries were constructed by the immunoSEQ multiplex PCR assay. Each sample was run at survey resolution as two replicates of approximately 200 ng apiece, for a total of roughly 400 ng of DNA. Rearranged TCRB sequences in genomic DNA were detected with the hsTCRB kit, which uses multiplex PCR primers directed at V and J genes. The CDR3 region was amplified in a first PCR of around 34 cycles using the QIAGEN Multiplex PCR Kit. Sample barcodes and Illumina adapters were added to each replicate in a roughly 8-cycle second PCR. A QuantStudio 6 together with the KAPA library quantification kit was used to quantify the pooled libraries. Approximately 15 pM of pooled libraries went onto an Illumina MiSeq for sequencing, using single-end reads of 156 cycles plus an index read of 15 cycles. In the source study's methods: Of 180,000 or so unique clonotypes, 1.5% to 2% were flagged by VDJdb annotation as previously reported viral-epitope-specific. Raw reads were processed by the immunoSEQ Data Assistant and immunoSEQ Analyzer into normalized, annotated TCRB repertoires. BioAnalyzer and version 0.6.5 of the immunarch R package were the tools used for clonotype analysis. Richness was estimated after downsampling every repertoire to the clone count of the smallest repertoire. Fisher's exact tests classified clonotypes as expanded, contracted or novel, with novel meaning zero frequency before treatment. GLIPH2 clustered significantly changed CDR3 beta sequences using simulation_depth=1000 and kmer_min_depth=3, excluding CDR3s shorter than five residues. TCRdb's version of the immuneACCESS table is confined to in-frame rearrangements and falls short of the full clone set. An unresolved V gene accounts for under half of the shortfall where checked; the remainder is of unknown origin. The DNA gave D and trimming, while V, J and clone size come from that table. This sample is represented by 2,500 to 3,500 clones; more than 65% of them were singletons. The top ten clones comprise 25% to 35% of the sample.

The clonotype was recovered from a human donor with myelodysplastic syndrome. Sequences were derived from bone marrow, sampled before or after starting hypomethylating agent treatment for myelodysplastic syndrome (not recorded which). This chain joins TRBV9 to TRBJ2-1, and the D gene may be TRBD2, 5 bases matching. The nucleotide sequence reads as follows: TGTGCCAGCAGCGTAAACGAGGCGGGCTACAATGAGCAGTTCTTC. It specifies CASSVNEAGYNEQFF.